The clone carrying this T cell receptor (beta chain) was recorded many times. Its target is not known. One end of the junction fails to match germline, which may point to a read error. When naive CD8 T cells were sorted, they were gated as CD8+CD4-CCR7+CD45RA+. This entry comes from a study of molecular identifiers for immune sequencing clone quantification. Previously published methods and listed TCR primers were used for the bulk TCR libraries. MiXCR, run by TCRdb on the PCR reads, gives a single entry per CDR3 protein. The data contain under 650,000 distinct CDR3 sequences, 20% of them seen just once; the ten biggest clones take up around 0.86%. Germline assignment: CDR1 SEHNR and CDR2 FQNEAQ (reference sequence). This CDR3 has 12 amino acids. Study results and limitations: Spiked Jurkat TCR RNA equivalent to one cell was reportedly detectable in about a million naive cells. Clones above 20 RNA copies contained over 98% of effector molecules and under 1% of naive molecules.

This clonotype originated in a human donor in good health. Some libraries in this study had Jurkat cell RNA spiked in. Sequencing used naive CD8+ T cells from blood, with Jurkat cell RNA spiked in. Documented subset: FACS-sorted CD8+CD4-CCR7+CD45RA+ naive T cells. This rearrangement joins TRBV7-9 to TRBJ1-4; D not certain. As DNA, the CDR3 is TGTGCCAGCAGCCTCGGAGTTTCTGAGGAGATTTTT. It yields the protein CASSLGVSEEIF.